This T cell receptor beta chain was recovered during a study of cytomegalovirus exposure and HLA in healthy donors. The PCR employed 60 Vbeta primers together with 13 Jbeta primers. Here immunoSEQ multiplex PCR was the method, and the copy in TCRdb shows in-frame clones only, minus some. The sample shows around 96,000 clones, approximately 80% of them seen only once. Trimming removed 6 bases from V and 2 bases from J; junction bases left unmatched: 10. This CDR3 is 16 amino acids long. Germline V gene data show CDR1 as MGHDK and CDR2 as SYGVNS. The origin of this receptor is a young man in good health and CMV-seronegative. The sample consisted of PBMCs. This sequence joins TRBV25-1 and TRBJ1-3, with 7 bases matching TRBD1. The CDR3 DNA follows: TGTGCCAGCAGAGACAGGGCCACTGCAACTGGAAACACCATATATTTT. This encodes CASRDRATATGNTIYF.